This entry lists 20 T cell receptor beta chains sequenced from one sample in a study of cytomegalovirus exposure and HLA in healthy donors. PCR was performed using 60 Vbeta and 13 Jbeta primers. TCRdb keeps only in-frame clones here, not all; method: immunoSEQ multiplex PCR. Here the sample spans about 160,000 clones, roughly 85% being singletons. The specimen sequenced was PBMCs. These receptors all come from a woman between 50 and 59 years old in good health and CMV-seropositive.

V usage is TRBV4-1 and J usage is TRBJ2-2; 9 bases agree with TRBD1. The CDR3 has 15 residues. After removal of 1 base from V and 4 bases from J, the junction contained 1 base not matched to a gene. Germline V CDR1 and CDR2: MGHRA, YSYEKL. The CDR3 protein is CASSQGDRVTGELFF. CDR3 coding DNA: TGCGCCAGCAGCCAAGGGGACAGGGTCACCGGGGAGCTGTTTTTT.

This chain uses TRBV5-6 with TRBJ1-4, with TRBD1 identical over 8 bases. J gave up 3 bases and V 4 bases, and 11 bases lay outside the gene matches. This CDR3 contains 17 residues. Germline loops: CDR1 SGHDT, CDR2 YYEEEE. CDR3: CASSRDRGSAANEKLFF. CDR3 coding DNA: TGTGCCAGCAGCCGAGACAGGGGATCGGCAGCTAATGAAAAACTGTTTTTT.

This chain connects TRBV30 to TRBJ1-5, with TRBD1 identical over 8 bases. The CDR3 has 15 amino acids. V was clipped by 3 bases and J by 7 bases; unmatched bases: 11. Germline V gives CDR1 GTSNPN, CDR2 SVGIG (reference sequence). The CDR3 sequence is CAWSQGRGHLQPQHF. The DNA of the CDR3 is TGTGCCTGGAGCCAAGGCAGGGGGCACCTCCAGCCCCAGCATTTT.

The rearrangement joins TRBV27 to TRBJ1-6; 9 positions match TRBD1. CDR1 and CDR2 from the germline V gene are MNHEY and SMNVEV (reference sequence). This CDR3 is built from 17 residues. V shed 3 bases, J shed 7 bases, and the junction held 10 bases outside the gene matches. The CDR3 is CASSLRIRTGANSPLHF. The CDR3 nucleotides read TGTGCCAGCAGTTTGCGGATTCGGACAGGGGCGAATTCACCCCTCCACTTT.

The V and J genes are TRBV7-9 and TRBJ1-1; D possibly corresponds to TRBD1 (6 bases). The CDR3 sequence is 14 residues long. The V end was cut by 1 base, the J end by 6 bases, with 12 bases between. Per germline, CDR1 SEHNR and CDR2 FQNEAQ (reference sequence). CDR3 in DNA: TGTGCCAGCAGCTTAGGGGGGCTCGGCGCTGAAGCTTTCTTT. Residues: CASSLGGLGAEAFF.

V gene TRBV11-2 combines with J gene TRBJ1-2; TRBD1 might be the D (5 bases). Germline V lookup: CDR1 SGHAT, CDR2 FQNNGV. V shed 5 bases and J shed 8 bases, with 12 bases lying between them. CDR3 length: 12 amino acids. The CDR3 DNA follows: TGTGCCAGCAGCCCGGGGGTCGTGGGCTACACCTTC. Translation: CASSPGVVGYTF.

V gene TRBV27 combines with J gene TRBJ2-5; unclear D gene. The assigned J gene may be wrong: the sequence end matches TRBJ2-7 better. The CDR3 has 14 residues. CDR1 and CDR2 from the germline V gene are MNHEY and SMNVEV (reference sequence). CDR3: CASSLTTDVVEQYF. As DNA, the CDR3 is TGTGCCAGCAGTTTGACAACAGATGTAGTCGAGCAGTACTTC.

CDR3 sequence reads: CASSLGPGKEQFF. The DNA for the CDR3 is TGTGCCAGCAGCTTGGGACCGGGGAAAGAGCAGTTCTTC. The genes are TRBV5-6 and TRBJ2-1, with D possibly being TRBD2 (5 bases). Germline V gives CDR1 SGHDT, CDR2 YYEEEE. Trimming left V 0 bases short and J 10 bases short, with 11 bases between. This CDR3 is 13 amino acids long.

J is TRBJ1-2 and V is TRBV10-2; D not certain. Trimming took 8 bases from V and 8 from J, leaving 9 bases between them. Germline CDR1 reads WSHSY; CDR2 reads SAAADI. CDR3 length: 10 amino acids. CDR3 in DNA: TGCGCCAGCCCAACGGGGGGCTACACCTTC. This encodes CASPTGGYTF.

This clone was recorded a few times. This sequence joins TRBV6-5 and TRBJ1-2; D perhaps matches TRBD1 (5 bases). Germline CDR1 is MNHEY and CDR2 is SVGAGI. There are 13 residues in the CDR3. V lost 2 bases and J lost 6, with 10 bases in between. The CDR3 spells CASSYGQGNGYTF. CDR3 in DNA: TGTGCCAGCAGTTACGGGCAGGGTAATGGCTACACCTTC.

This clone has only one observation. The rearrangement joins TRBV9 to TRBJ2-1; 7 nucleotides agree with TRBD2. The V and J ends lost 3 bases and 5 bases, in that order; junction bases with no gene match: 11. The CDR3 extends over 16 amino acids. The germline gives CDR1 SGDLS, CDR2 YYNGEE. This CDR3 reads CASSALAVANDNEQFF. The CDR3 DNA sequence: TGTGCCAGCAGCGCGCTAGCGGTTGCTAACGACAATGAGCAGTTCTTC.

The chain employs TRBV28 and TRBJ2-3, with 9 bases that match TRBD1. The CDR3 is 15 residues long. The germline CDR1 and CDR2 sequences are MDHEN and SYDVKM. The ends lost 6 bases at V and 3 bases at J; junction bases unmatched: 7. The CDR3: CASRDPGQGTDTQYF. In DNA, the CDR3 is TGTGCCAGCAGGGACCCGGGACAGGGAACAGATACGCAGTATTTT.

The chain is built from TRBV9 and TRBJ2-5; no reliable D call. The CDR3 covers 15 residues. The ends were cut back, 1 base at V and 3 bases at J, with 13 bases in the middle. Looked up from germline, CDR1 is SGDLS and CDR2 is YYNGEE. CDR3 sequence (DNA): TGTGCCAGCAGCGTATCCATCCGACGGGAAGAGACCCAGTACTTC. It yields the protein CASSVSIRREETQYF.

The chain carries TRBV9 and TRBJ2-7; 10 bases agree with TRBD2. The V segment lost 0 bases and the J segment 6 bases; nucleotides outside the gene matches: 6. The CDR3 is 15 residues long. Germline assignment: CDR1 SGDLS and CDR2 YYNGEE. Here the CDR3 reads CASSVGGTSVSEQYF. Written as DNA, the CDR3 is TGTGCCAGCAGCGTAGGCGGGACTAGCGTCTCCGAGCAGTACTTC.

The J gene is TRBJ1-2, the V gene TRBV9; weak D call: TRBD1 (6 bases). The CDR3 extends over 14 amino acids. V was clipped by 5 bases and J by 4 bases, with 15 bases between them. The germline CDR1 and CDR2 sequences are SGDLS and YYNGEE. CDR3 loop: CASRGRQDTYGYTF. DNA of the CDR3: TGTGCCAGCAGGGGGAGACAGGACACCTATGGCTACACCTTC.

The chain employs TRBV23-1 and TRBJ2-1, with 8 nucleotides matching TRBD1. TRBV23-1 is treated as an ORF (open reading frame) with a function not yet certain. CDR3 length equals 19 residues. V dropped 3 bases and J dropped 7; count of bases not matched to a gene: 20. The CDR3 protein is CASSHPTGELQPARNEQFF. In DNA form, the CDR3 reads TGCGCCAGCAGTCACCCGACAGGGGAACTCCAGCCGGCCCGAAATGAGCAGTTCTTC.

This chain links TRBV7-9 with TRBJ1-4; TRBD1 matches 11 bases. The CDR3 spans 17 residues. Trimming took 5 bases from V and 8 from J; bases not matched to a gene: 13. The germline CDR1 and CDR2 sequences are SEHNR and FQNEAQ (reference sequence). The CDR3 here is CASSPGTGGSPQEKLFF. The CDR3 DNA follows: TGTGCCAGCAGCCCCGGGACAGGGGGTTCCCCTCAGGAAAAACTGTTTTTT. The variable domain in full, with the rest retrieved from reference TRBV7-9 and TRBJ1-4, is DTGVSQNPRHKITKRGQNVTFRCDPISEHNRLYWYRQTLGQGPEFLTYFQNEAQLEKSRLLSDRFSAERPKGSFSTLEIQRTEQGDSAMYLCASSPGTGGSPQEKLFFGSGTQLSVL.

CDR3 nucleotides: TGTGCCAGCAGCTCTAATAGCGGGAGTCGTAGAGAGACCCAGTACTTC. Its protein is CASSSNSGSRRETQYF. The V and J genes are TRBV5-4 and TRBJ2-5, with TRBD2 matching over 9 bases. The germline V gene encodes CDR1 SGHNT and CDR2 YYREEE (reference sequence). V dropped 3 bases and J dropped 4; count of bases not matched to a gene: 10. There are 16 residues in the CDR3.

The chain employs TRBV7-9 and TRBJ1-1; 7 positions agree with TRBD1. CDR1 is SEHNR and CDR2 is FQNEAQ in the germline V gene (reference sequence). The CDR3 length is 18 residues. With V trimmed by 0 bases and J by 0 bases, 10 bases remained unmatched. The CDR3 sequence is CASSLAGGGLTMNTEAFF. The DNA of the CDR3 is TGTGCCAGCAGCTTAGCAGGAGGGGGCCTGACCATGAACACTGAAGCTTTCTTT.

The CDR3 bases are TGTGCCAGCAGCAGGGGGGGACAGGGGTGGTCTGGAAACACCATATATTTT. This gives the protein CASSRGGQGWSGNTIYF. The gene calls are TRBV7-2 and TRBJ1-3; 10 positions match TRBD1. The trim removed 5 bases at V and 1 base at J, leaving 8 bases unmatched. The CDR3 is 17 residues long. Germline V lookup: CDR1 SGHTA, CDR2 FQGNSA. The variable domain in full, completed from reference TRBV7-2 and TRBJ1-3, reads GAGVSQSPSNKVTEKGKDVELRCDPISGHTALYWYRQSLGQGLEFLIYFQGNSAPDKSGLPSDRFSAERTGGSVSTLTIQRTQQEDSAVYLCASSRGGQGWSGNTIYFGEGSWLTVV.